A single count supports the clone carrying this TCR beta chain. Antigen: not known. This specimen belongs to a study of chemoradiotherapy in HPV16-positive cancers. Turning to the study itself: Functional T-cell assays on a couple of HPV16-positive patients' cells defined candidate HPV-specific clones and common TCR motifs.

Trimming cost V 6 bases and J 0 bases, with 9 bases left between them. Germline V lookup: CDR1 ENHRY, CDR2 SYGVKD. This CDR3 contains 14 residues. Study conclusions and caveats: HPV-responsive T-cell expansion during chemoradiotherapy was linked to improved recurrence-free survival in HPV16-positive patients.

The repertoire was sequenced with immunoSEQ multiplex PCR; TCRdb's copy has only in-frame clones and lacks some. The sample lists about 53,000 clones; under 95% were seen once. This chain links TRBV10-3 with TRBJ1-5, with D tentatively TRBD1 (6 bases). This sequence originates from a human donor with HPV-associated anogenital cancer. Sequencing was performed on blood, taken from a patient who underwent chemoradiotherapy. CDR3 in DNA: TGTGCCATCAGCGGACAGTATAGCAATCAGCCCCAGCATTTT. Translated: CAISGQYSNQPQHF.